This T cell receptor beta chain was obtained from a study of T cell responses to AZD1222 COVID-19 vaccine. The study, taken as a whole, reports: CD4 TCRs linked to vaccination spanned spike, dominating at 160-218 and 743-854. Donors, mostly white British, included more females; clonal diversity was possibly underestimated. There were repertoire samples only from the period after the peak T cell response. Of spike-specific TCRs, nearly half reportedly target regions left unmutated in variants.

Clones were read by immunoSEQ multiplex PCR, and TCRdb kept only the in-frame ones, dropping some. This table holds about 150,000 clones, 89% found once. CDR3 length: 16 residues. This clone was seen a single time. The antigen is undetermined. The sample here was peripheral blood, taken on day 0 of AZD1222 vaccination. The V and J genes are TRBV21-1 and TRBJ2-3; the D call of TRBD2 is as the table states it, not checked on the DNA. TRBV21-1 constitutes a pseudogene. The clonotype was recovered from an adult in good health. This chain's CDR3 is CASSTGTSGRADTQYF. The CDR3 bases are TGTGCCAGCAGCACGGGGACTAGCGGGAGGGCAGATACGCAGTATTTT.